One sample yielded the 18 T cell receptor beta chains listed below, sequenced in a study of blood T cell repertoires in COVID-19. TCRdb's copy holds only in-frame clones and misses some; the assay was immunoSEQ multiplex PCR. Of about 440,000 clones listed, 70% to 90% are singletons. The source material was PBMCs or T cells enriched from blood (not recorded which). All receptors come from a woman between 18 and 29 years old with acute COVID-19.

CDR3 protein: CASSFRQGLRGNTIYF. DNA of the CDR3: TGTGCCAGCAGCTTCAGACAGGGGCTACGTGGAAACACCATATATTTT. The chain is built from TRBV9 and TRBJ1-3, with 8 nucleotides matching TRBD1. V trimming: 4 bases; J trimming: 3 bases; junction bases outside the gene matches: 9. The CDR3 consists of 16 residues. Germline CDR1 and CDR2: SGDLS and YYNGEE.

This chain connects TRBV30 to TRBJ1-3, with 7 bases aligning to TRBD1. Germline-derived CDR1 and CDR2 are GTSNPN and SVGIG (reference sequence). V lost 3 bases, J lost 3 bases, and 5 bases stayed unmatched. CDR3 length: 14 amino acids. DNA for the CDR3: TGTGCCTGGAGCATGACAGGGATTGGAAACACCATATATTTT. Protein product: CAWSMTGIGNTIYF.

This clone has just one count. The CDR3 reads CASSSTGEEYNEQFF. In DNA, the CDR3 is TGTGCCAGCTCATCCACAGGGGAGGAATACAATGAGCAGTTCTTC. V gene TRBV18 combines with J gene TRBJ2-1; D might be TRBD1 (7 bases). This CDR3 is 15 amino acids long. The germline CDR1 and CDR2 sequences are KGHSH and LQKENI. V lost 5 bases and J 4 bases, leaving 15 bases between the germline ends.

This clone was seen only a few times. V gene TRBV19 combines with J gene TRBJ1-5, with D uncertain. CDR3 length: 16 residues. The ends were cut back, 6 bases at V and 1 base at J, with 16 bases in the middle. Germline V CDR1 and CDR2: LNHDA, SQIVND (reference sequence). The CDR3 is CASSLKYESSNQPQHF. CDR3 nucleotide sequence: TGTGCCAGTAGCCTAAAGTATGAGTCCAGCAATCAGCCCCAGCATTTT.

This clone was detected only a few times. This chain joins TRBV29-1 and TRBJ1-5, with no clear D. The CDR3 has 15 amino acids. Per the germline V gene, CDR1 is SQVTM and CDR2 is ANQGSEA. V lost 0 bases and J lost 2, with 11 bases in between. This chain's CDR3 is CSVEDGSGRNQPQHF. In DNA form, the CDR3 reads TGCAGCGTTGAAGATGGGTCTGGGCGCAATCAGCCCCAGCATTTT.

This clone showed up just once. The chain recombines TRBV23-1 with TRBJ1-5; D is unresolved. TRBV23-1 is reported as an ORF; its role is uncertain. The CDR3 contains 15 residues. Trimming removed 2 bases at V and 2 bases at J, with 10 bases between. CDR3 DNA sequence: TGCGCCAGCAGTCAAACGACTCGGTGCAATCAGCCCCAGCATTTT. Residues: CASSQTTRCNQPQHF.

J is TRBJ1-5 and V is TRBV2; 8 bases are a match to TRBD1. CDR1 and CDR2 (germline): SNHLY, FYNNEI. The trim removed 5 bases at V and 3 bases at J, leaving 6 bases unmatched. The CDR3 length is 15 residues. Here the CDR3 DNA reads TGTGCCAGCAGTCCCGGGACAGGAATCAATCAGCCCCAGCATTTT. As protein: CASSPGTGINQPQHF.

The V and J genes are TRBV2 and TRBJ2-2; weak D call: TRBD1 (6 bases). Looked up from germline, CDR1 is SNHLY and CDR2 is FYNNEI. The CDR3 spans 16 residues. Trimming cost V 2 bases and J 0 bases, with 10 bases left between them. As DNA, the CDR3 is TGTGCCAGCAGTGAACAGGGGAACGCGAACACCGGGGAGCTGTTTTTT. Translated: CASSEQGNANTGELFF.

The chain joins TRBV3-1 (or the pseudogene TRBV3-2) to TRBJ2-1; TRBD1 aligns across 9 bases. With V trimmed by 6 bases and J by 7 bases, 16 bases remained unmatched. The CDR3 totals 17 residues. Germline CDR1 and CDR2: LGHDT and YNNKEL (reference sequence). The CDR3 here is CASRLQGAKTHGNEQFF. CDR3 DNA: TGTGCCAGCAGATTACAGGGGGCGAAGACCCATGGGAATGAGCAGTTCTTC.

The chain combines TRBV28 with TRBJ1-5; TRBD1 aligns across 10 bases. Germline loops: CDR1 MDHEN, CDR2 SYDVKM. The V and J ends lost 6 bases and 2 bases, in that order; junction bases with no gene match: 10. The CDR3 contains 17 residues. The CDR3 nucleotides read TGTGCCAGCAGGGACATCGGGACAGGGGACCGCAATCAGCCCCAGCATTTT. Protein sequence: CASRDIGTGDRNQPQHF.

The CDR3 region is CAWSVTSGSEQYF. DNA for the CDR3: TGTGCCTGGAGTGTTACTAGCGGGAGCGAGCAGTACTTC. The chain combines TRBV30 with TRBJ2-7; 11 nucleotides line up with TRBD2. CDR3 length equals 13 residues. Per germline, CDR1 GTSNPN and CDR2 SVGIG (reference sequence). V was clipped by 0 bases and J by 6 bases; unmatched bases: 1.

Remarks on this clone: Other DNA variants within this sample encode the same CDR3. Here the CDR3 DNA reads TGTGCCAGCAGTTTAACTAGCGGAGGGGAGCTGTTTTTT. It is translated as CASSLTSGGELFF. The V and J genes are TRBV12-3 or TRBV12-4 and TRBJ2-2, with TRBD2 matching over 8 bases. The CDR3 runs to 13 residues. J lost 8 bases, V lost 2 bases, and 1 base had no gene match.

This CDR3 reads CASSIRPVAGVWYTGELFF. CDR3 sequence (DNA): TGTGCCAGTAGTATAAGGCCAGTAGCGGGAGTTTGGTACACCGGGGAGCTGTTTTTT. V usage is TRBV19 and J usage is TRBJ2-2; 9 bases map to TRBD2. Germline V lookup: CDR1 LNHDA, CDR2 SQIVND (reference sequence). J lost 3 bases, V lost 2 bases, and 13 bases had no gene match. There are 19 residues in the CDR3.

The rearrangement uses TRBV7-9 and TRBJ1-3; D might be TRBD1 (5 bases). The CDR3 loop spans 17 amino acids. CDR1 is SEHNR and CDR2 is FQNEAQ in the germline V gene (reference sequence). V lost 3 bases, J lost 0 bases, and 15 bases lay in between. The CDR3 protein is CASSLGGLPSSGNTIYF. DNA of the CDR3: TGTGCCAGCAGCTTGGGGGGTCTACCGAGCTCTGGAAACACCATATATTTT. The entire variable domain, with the rest obtained from reference TRBV7-9 and TRBJ1-3, is as follows: DTGVSQNPRHKITKRGQNVTFRCDPISEHNRLYWYRQTLGQGPEFLTYFQNEAQLEKSRLLSDRFSAERPKGSFSTLEIQRTEQGDSAMYLCASSLGGLPSSGNTIYFGEGSWLTVV.

This clone turned up a few times. At one of its ends the junction is not consistent with the germline gene, which may arise from a read error. This sequence joins TRBV7-8 and TRBJ1-6; 9 bases map to TRBD1. CDR3 length equals 14 residues. Germline lookup yields CDR1 SGHVS and CDR2 FQNEAQ. The CDR3 coding sequence is TGTGCCAGCAGCTCGGACAGGGGTAATTCGCCCCTCCACTTT. This encodes CASSSDRGNSPLHF.

The rearrangement uses TRBV10-3 and TRBJ2-7, with unresolved D. The germline V gene has CDR1 ENHRY and CDR2 SYGVKD. CDR3 length: 11 residues. V lost 4 bases to trimming and J lost 3 bases, with 4 bases between them. Here the CDR3 DNA reads TGTGCCATCAGTGGGCTCTACGAGCAGTACTTC. Translated: CAISGLYEQYF.

This sequence joins TRBV21-1 and TRBJ2-7; the listed D gene, TRBD1, was not tested against the DNA. TRBV21-1 is reported as a pseudogene. This CDR3 comprises 15 residues. The CDR3 DNA sequence: TGTGCCAGCAGGGACAGGGATTCGATGTTCTACGAGCAGTACTTC. Translation gives CASRDRDSMFYEQYF.

This sequence joins TRBV11-3 and TRBJ2-2, with 7 bases aligning to TRBD2. V gave up 1 base and J gave up 4 bases; unmatched junction bases: 0. Germline-derived CDR1 and CDR2 are SGHNT and YENEEA. The CDR3 sequence is 14 residues long. DNA for the CDR3: TGTGCCAGCAGCTTAGCGGGAGGCACCGGGGAGCTGTTTTTT. Translation: CASSLAGGTGELFF.